The present T cell receptor beta chain was sequenced within a study of human versus mouse CDR3 diversity and MHC coevolution. Study context: Valid reads per sample ranged from about 5.5 x 10^6 to 1.8 x 10^7. Broader study findings: Humans had the largest estimated TCR beta repertoire, some 1.5 million clonotypes. Among all groups, most of the three human donors showed least clonal inequality.

This table comes from immunoSEQ multiplex PCR, and its TCRdb copy is limited to in-frame clones, with some not included. The data hold 50,000 to 70,000 clones, with approximately 94% observed a single time. Cells were CD45RO-negative CD62L-positive naive CD4 T cells sorted from PBMCs. Trimming removed 9 bases from V and 5 bases from J, with 22 bases in between. Germline-derived CDR1 and CDR2 are LNHDA and SQIVND (reference sequence). CDR3 size: 15 residues. Remarks on this clone: Its specificity is unknown.

The chain uses TRBV19 and TRBJ2-5; D perhaps matches TRBD2 (5 bases). The material sequenced was naive CD4+ T cells from blood. The subset here: CD45RO-negative CD62L-positive naive CD4 T cells. The TCR originated in a person in their sixties in good health. The CDR3 region has the DNA TGTGCCAGCCAACCGCGGACCTCCCCGGGGGAGACCCAGTACTTC. This translates into CASQPRTSPGETQYF.